These 24 T cell receptor beta chains were all obtained from the same sample, sequenced in a study of blood T cell repertoires in COVID-19. Measured with immunoSEQ multiplex PCR; TCRdb has only the in-frame clones, and not every one. The sample shows about 120,000 clones, 75% to 85% of them seen only once. Material: peripheral blood. The receptors originated from a human donor in a cohort sampled during active COVID-19.

The chain combines TRBV29-1 with TRBJ2-3, with TRBD2 matching over 8 bases. Trimming removed 4 bases from V and 2 bases from J; junction bases left unmatched: 17. The CDR3 consists of 18 residues. The germline gives CDR1 SQVTM, CDR2 ANQGSEA. CDR3 sequence reads: CSVAGGWEAGPNTDTQYF. For the CDR3, the DNA is TGCAGCGTTGCGGGAGGGTGGGAAGCGGGACCCAACACAGATACGCAGTATTTT.

The V gene is TRBV12-3 or TRBV12-4, the J gene TRBJ2-5, with 7 nucleotides matching TRBD1. The CDR3 has 13 residues. Trimming at V came to 5 bases and at J to 2 bases, leaving 2 bases not matched to a gene. In DNA form, the CDR3 reads TGTGCCAGCAGTCTGGGACAGCAAGAGACCCAGTACTTC. The encoded protein is CASSLGQQETQYF.

J is TRBJ2-1 and V is TRBV7-2; tentative D call: TRBD2 (5 bases). Germline V gene sequence: CDR1 SGHTA, CDR2 FQGNSA. V was shortened by 5 bases and J by 4 bases, with 18 bases between the two germline ends. This CDR3 has 16 amino acids. The CDR3 is CASSLLPEGPYNEQFF. The DNA of the CDR3 is TGTGCCAGCAGCCTCCTTCCAGAGGGCCCGTACAATGAGCAGTTCTTC. Full variable domain (remainder filled in from reference TRBV7-2 and TRBJ2-1): GAGVSQSPSNKVTEKGKDVELRCDPISGHTALYWYRQSLGQGLEFLIYFQGNSAPDKSGLPSDRFSAERTGGSVSTLTIQRTQQEDSAVYLCASSLLPEGPYNEQFFGPGTRLTVL.

The table lists this clone with a count of one. V is TRBV6-2 or TRBV6-3 and J is TRBJ2-2, with D perhaps TRBD1 (6 bases). The V and J ends lost 5 bases and 7 bases respectively, with 17 bases between them. Germline CDR1 reads MNHEY; CDR2 reads SVGEGT. This CDR3 has 15 residues. The CDR3 DNA reads TGTGCCAGCAGTCCCAGGGGTAGAGGTATCGGGGAGCTGTTTTTT. It is translated as CASSPRGRGIGELFF.

The genes are TRBV9 and TRBJ2-3, with TRBD2 matching 9 bases. Germline CDR1 is SGDLS and CDR2 is YYNGEE. CDR3 length equals 16 residues. The trim removed 0 bases at V and 2 bases at J, leaving 4 bases unmatched. CDR3 loop: CASSVVAGENTDTQYF. The DNA for the CDR3 is TGTGCCAGCAGCGTAGTAGCGGGGGAGAACACAGATACGCAGTATTTT.

The chain has TRBV7-2 and TRBJ1-2; 8 bases match TRBD1. Germline assignment: CDR1 SGHTA and CDR2 FQGNSA. V was clipped by 5 bases and J by 8 bases; unmatched bases: 7. CDR3 length: 13 amino acids. In DNA, the CDR3 is TGTGCCAGCAGCCAAATACAGGGGGTAGGCTACACCTTC. As protein: CASSQIQGVGYTF.

J is TRBJ1-4 and V is TRBV5-1; tentative D call: TRBD1 (6 bases). Between the trimmed V and J ends, which lost 2 bases and 3 bases, there was a span of 8 bases. This CDR3 has 14 residues. Per the germline V gene, CDR1 is SGHRS and CDR2 is YFSETQ. The DNA for the CDR3 is TGCGCCAGCAGCTTCAGGGGCCCTAATGAAAAACTGTTTTTT. Protein sequence: CASSFRGPNEKLFF.

This chain joins TRBV7-9 and TRBJ2-3; no clear D. The germline V and J ends were trimmed by 5 bases and 0 bases, with 9 bases remaining between them. CDR1 is SEHNR and CDR2 is FQNEAQ in the germline V gene (reference sequence). The CDR3 runs to 14 residues. CDR3 coding DNA: TGTGCCAGCAGCCGGGTCGTTAGCACAGATACGCAGTATTTT. This sequence encodes CASSRVVSTDTQYF.

This clone has only one observation. V gene TRBV6-4 combines with J gene TRBJ2-1; D is possibly TRBD2 (6 bases). The CDR3 length is 12 residues. In germline, CDR1 is MRHNA, CDR2 SNTAGT. The ends were cut back, 9 bases at V and 6 bases at J, with 12 bases in the middle. The DNA for the CDR3 is TGTGCCAGTGATAGGGGACTCAATGAGCAGTTCTTC. Amino acid sequence: CASDRGLNEQFF.

This chain uses TRBV5-1 with TRBJ2-5, with 7 bases aligning to TRBD1. Germline V gene sequence: CDR1 SGHRS, CDR2 YFSETQ. CDR3 length equals 16 residues. V dropped 0 bases and J dropped 5; count of bases not matched to a gene: 10. CDR3 region: CASSLGDSPAAETQYF. In nucleotides, the CDR3 is TGCGCCAGCAGCTTGGGGGACAGCCCCGCAGCGGAGACCCAGTACTTC.

This clone has just a few counts. The chain uses TRBV2 and TRBJ1-4; D is undetermined. The CDR3 length is 15 residues. Germline CDR1 is SNHLY and CDR2 is FYNNEI. Trimming removed 3 bases from V and 4 bases from J, with 12 bases in between. Here the CDR3 reads CASSDSSRVNEKLFF. Written as DNA, the CDR3 is TGTGCCAGCAGTGACTCCTCTAGAGTTAATGAAAAACTGTTTTTT.

The chain links TRBV5-5 to TRBJ1-4; D is undetermined. V was trimmed by 0 bases and J by 8 bases, leaving 11 bases between them. The CDR3 is 14 amino acids. The germline V gene has CDR1 SGHKS and CDR2 YYEKEE (reference sequence). CDR3 in DNA: TGTGCCAGCAGCTTGGCGCCCGGGGAGGAAAAACTGTTTTTT. It specifies CASSLAPGEEKLFF.

The chain joins TRBV3-1 (or the pseudogene TRBV3-2) to TRBJ2-7; the match to TRBD1 covers 7 bases. The CDR3 extends over 15 amino acids. V was pared by 0 bases and J by 3 bases, with 5 bases of the junction left unmatched. Germline loops: CDR1 LGHDT, CDR2 YNNKEL (reference sequence). CDR3 DNA: TGTGCCAGCAGCCAAGATCTGGCAGGGGGCTACGAGCAGTACTTC. It encodes CASSQDLAGGYEQYF.

CDR3 sequence reads: CASSVLGVSYEQYF. In nucleotides, the CDR3 is TGTGCCAGCAGTGTGCTCGGGGTATCCTACGAGCAGTACTTC. The chain joins TRBV28 to TRBJ2-7; the D gene is possibly TRBD2 (5 bases). V was trimmed by 5 bases and J by 1 base, leaving 12 bases between them. Germline CDR1 is MDHEN and CDR2 is SYDVKM. The CDR3 runs 14 residues. Filled out from reference TRBV28 and TRBJ2-7, the complete variable domain reads DVKVTQSSRYLVKRTGEKVFLECVQDMDHENMFWYRQDPGLGLRLIYFSYDVKMKEKGDIPEGYSVSREKKERFSLILESASTNQTSMYLCASSVLGVSYEQYFGPGTRLTVT.

This clone was found a few times. The chain uses TRBV2 and TRBJ1-6, with D possibly TRBD1 on 6 matching bases. V shed 2 bases and J shed 9 bases, with 11 bases lying between them. The germline gives CDR1 SNHLY, CDR2 FYNNEI. The CDR3 contains 14 residues. The CDR3, as DNA: TGTGCCAGCAGTGAACAGGAAGGGGGTTCACCCCTCCACTTT. It translates to CASSEQEGGSPLHF. The variable domain in full, completed from reference TRBV2 and TRBJ1-6, reads EPEVTQTPSHQVTQMGQEVILRCVPISNHLYFYWYRQILGQKVEFLVSFYNNEISEKSEIFDDQFSVERPDGSNFTLKIRSTKLEDSAMYFCASSEQEGGSPLHFGNGTRLTVT.

This chain connects TRBV6-4 to TRBJ2-3; a weak D match, TRBD2 (6 bases). Trimming pared 4 bases from V and 2 bases from J, leaving 13 bases between. Germline CDR1 is MRHNA and CDR2 is SNTAGT. The CDR3 covers 15 residues. Here the CDR3 reads CASSVRGATTDTQYF. In DNA form, the CDR3 reads TGTGCCAGCAGTGTTCGCGGGGCAACCACAGATACGCAGTATTTT.

The chain combines TRBV10-3 with TRBJ2-3; TRBD2 matches 15 bases. Germline V gene sequence: CDR1 ENHRY, CDR2 SYGVKD. The CDR3 has 19 amino acids. With V trimmed by 3 bases and J by 1 base, 8 bases remained unmatched. CDR3 amino acids: CAISDLRTSGGGGTDTQYF. As DNA, the CDR3 is TGTGCCATCAGTGATTTGAGGACTAGCGGGGGGGGAGGCACAGATACGCAGTATTTT.

This clone appeared once. V is TRBV6-5 and J is TRBJ1-4, with a weak D call TRBD1 (6 bases). Germline V CDR1 and CDR2: MNHEY, SVGAGI. The CDR3 extends over 11 amino acids. V was pared by 8 bases and J by 6 bases, with 7 bases between. CDR3 sequence reads: CASGQYEKLFF. For the CDR3, the DNA is TGTGCCAGCGGACAGTATGAAAAACTGTTTTTT.

The chain has TRBV19 and TRBJ2-5; 8 nucleotides line up with TRBD2. The CDR3 runs 15 residues. The J segment lost 2 bases and the V segment lost 6 bases, leaving 8 bases of the junction unmatched. CDR1 is LNHDA and CDR2 is SQIVND in the germline V gene (reference sequence). CDR3: CASRASGGQQETQYF. In DNA form, the CDR3 reads TGTGCCAGTAGGGCCAGCGGGGGCCAGCAAGAGACCCAGTACTTC.

This sequence joins TRBV2 and TRBJ2-7; D might be TRBD1 (6 bases). This CDR3 has 15 residues. V lost 6 bases and J lost 5, with 20 bases in between. Germline V gives CDR1 SNHLY, CDR2 FYNNEI. The CDR3 protein is CASRISQGLTNEQYF. For the CDR3, the DNA is TGTGCCAGCAGGATCTCCCAGGGGCTAACTAACGAGCAGTACTTC.

The chain combines TRBV19 with TRBJ1-1; 9 nucleotides match TRBD1. CDR3 length: 14 residues. Germline V gives CDR1 LNHDA, CDR2 SQIVND (reference sequence). Germline trimming cut 7 bases from V and 1 base from J; bases unmatched to any gene: 4. CDR3 nucleotides: TGTGCCAGTAACGCGGGACAGGGGAACACTGAAGCTTTCTTT. It specifies CASNAGQGNTEAFF.

V usage is TRBV20-1 and J usage is TRBJ2-1, with 8 bases identical to TRBD2. From germline, CDR1 is DFQATT and CDR2 SNEGSKA (reference sequence). With 3 bases clipped from V and 7 bases from J, the junction kept 8 bases outside the gene matches. The CDR3 totals 14 residues. CDR3 bases: TGCAGTGCTAGTATCGTAGCGGGGAGGAATGAGCAGTTCTTC. It yields the protein CSASIVAGRNEQFF.

Worth noting for this clone: An end of the junction differs from the germline gene, which may be a read error. This chain links TRBV7-7 with TRBJ2-1, with unresolved D. There are 15 residues in the CDR3. Per germline, CDR1 SSHAT and CDR2 FNYEAQ (reference sequence). The CDR3 bases are TGTGCTAGCAGCTTATTTCCTACCTCCTACAATGAGCAGTTCTTC. Protein: CASSLFPTSYNEQFF.

V gene TRBV7-2 combines with J gene TRBJ2-1; the match to TRBD1 covers 7 bases. The J segment lost 8 bases and the V segment lost 5 bases, leaving 9 bases of the junction unmatched. Per the germline V gene, CDR1 is SGHTA and CDR2 is FQGNSA. This CDR3 comprises 14 residues. The CDR3 bases are TGTGCCAGCAGCCCGAGACAGGGAACATATGAGCAGTTCTTC. This sequence encodes CASSPRQGTYEQFF.